The 29 T cell receptor beta chains reported below all come from one sample, sequenced in a study of T cell responses to AZD1222 COVID-19 vaccine. Method: immunoSEQ multiplex PCR; TCRdb's copy keeps in-frame clones and lacks some. This sample has about 26,000 clones, with 88% found just once. This specimen was peripheral blood, taken 28 days after the second AZD1222 dose. The receptors derive from an adult who received the AZD1222 COVID-19 vaccine.

In its sample, this clone was seen once. The V gene is TRBV5-5, the J gene TRBJ2-5, with 7 bases identical to TRBD1. Germline loops: CDR1 SGHKS, CDR2 YYEKEE (reference sequence). Trimming cost V 2 bases and J 4 bases; bases outside gene matches: 11. CDR3 length: 16 amino acids. Here the CDR3 reads CASSFSGTALGETQYF. DNA of the CDR3: TGTGCCAGCAGCTTTTCGGGGACAGCTCTAGGAGAGACCCAGTACTTC.

The V call is TRBV5-1, the J call TRBJ1-6; tentatively, D is TRBD1 (5 bases). With 5 bases removed from V and 11 bases from J, the gap between germline ends came to 17 bases. Germline CDR1 and CDR2: SGHRS and YFSETQ. This CDR3 contains 14 residues. The CDR3 DNA is TGCGCCAGCAGGGCCGGGACGGCCGAGGCACCCCTCCACTTT. Translation: CASRAGTAEAPLHF.

The chain combines TRBV29-1 with TRBJ2-7; 11 bases map to TRBD2. The germline V gene encodes CDR1 SQVTM and CDR2 ANQGSEA. This CDR3 has 13 residues. Losses at the gene ends were 4 bases for V and 4 bases for J; bases not matched to a gene: 3. The CDR3 DNA sequence: TGCAGCGTTGTTCTAGCGGGGGGTTACGAGCAGTACTTC. Translation: CSVVLAGGYEQYF.

V usage is TRBV14 and J usage is TRBJ1-2; no firm D call. Germline loops: CDR1 SGHDN, CDR2 FVKESK. This CDR3 is 16 amino acids long. Between the trimmed V and J ends, which lost 1 base and 0 bases, there was a span of 12 bases. The CDR3 region has the DNA TGTGCCAGCAGCCAAGGGATGCTATGGACTAACTATGGCTACACCTTC. It is translated as CASSQGMLWTNYGYTF.

J is TRBJ2-3 and V is TRBV5-1; 9 bases map to TRBD2. From germline, CDR1 is SGHRS and CDR2 YFSETQ. Unmatched junction bases numbered 3, after V lost 0 bases and J lost 4 bases. The CDR3 totals 15 residues. CDR3: CASSLGGGGADTQYF. In nucleotides, the CDR3 is TGCGCCAGCAGCTTGGGAGGCGGGGGGGCAGATACGCAGTATTTT.

This sequence joins TRBV5-4 and TRBJ1-4, with TRBD1 identical over 7 bases. The CDR3 runs to 16 residues. Germline V CDR1 and CDR2: SGHNT, YYREEE (reference sequence). Trimming removed 4 bases from V and 0 bases from J; junction bases left unmatched: 6. Here the CDR3 reads CASSVQGTATNEKLFF. CDR3 nucleotides: TGTGCCAGCAGCGTACAGGGGACTGCAACTAATGAAAAACTGTTTTTT.

Only a few counts were recorded for this clone. V gene TRBV19 combines with J gene TRBJ2-3; D unclear. Germline assignment: CDR1 LNHDA and CDR2 SQIVND (reference sequence). The CDR3 runs 13 residues. Trimming left V 4 bases short and J 5 bases short, with 10 bases between. CDR3 DNA sequence: TGTGCCAGTAGTAGCAGTCTCCTAGATACGCAGTATTTT. It specifies CASSSSLLDTQYF.

This chain connects TRBV5-1 to TRBJ1-2; 9 bases line up with TRBD1. J gave up 7 bases and V 4 bases, and 8 bases lay outside the gene matches. In germline, CDR1 is SGHRS, CDR2 YFSETQ. This CDR3 has 14 amino acids. In DNA form, the CDR3 reads TGCGCCAGCAGCCCACAGACAGGGGGAGTTGGCTACACCTTC. Its protein product is CASSPQTGGVGYTF. The whole variable domain, filled in from reference TRBV5-1 and TRBJ1-2, reads KAGVTQTPRYLIKTRGQQVTLSCSPISGHRSVSWYQQTPGQGLQFLFEYFSETQRNKGNFPGRFSGRQFSNSRSEMNVSTLELGDSALYLCASSPQTGGVGYTFGSGTRLTVV.

The chain employs TRBV10-3 and TRBJ2-1, with a weak D call TRBD2 (5 bases). Trimming shortened V by 5 bases and J by 6 bases, and 11 bases separated the two germline ends. The CDR3 has 13 residues. In germline, CDR1 is ENHRY, CDR2 SYGVKD. The CDR3 region is CAISSGLSNEQFF. CDR3 coding DNA: TGTGCCATCAGTTCTGGACTGAGCAATGAGCAGTTCTTC.

The chain recombines TRBV28 with TRBJ1-6, with a tentative D call TRBD1 (6 bases). Trimming cost V 2 bases and J 7 bases, with 6 bases left between them. The length of the CDR3 is 13 residues. Per the germline V gene, CDR1 is MDHEN and CDR2 is SYDVKM. CDR3 in DNA: TGTGCCAGCAGTTTAACAGGGAATTCACCCCTCCACTTT. Encoded protein: CASSLTGNSPLHF.

This clone was detected only a few times. This chain uses TRBV11-2 with TRBJ1-2; D call uncertain. Germline CDR1 reads SGHAT; CDR2 reads FQNNGV. This CDR3 spans 12 amino acids. The V gene lost 8 bases and the J gene lost 4 bases, with 11 bases spanning the gap. The CDR3, as DNA: TGTGCCAGCTCCCTGGGCAGCTATGGCTACACCTTC. As protein: CASSLGSYGYTF. Filled out from reference TRBV11-2 and TRBJ1-2, the complete variable domain reads EAGVAQSPRYKIIEKRQSVAFWCNPISGHATLYWYQQILGQGPKLLIQFQNNGVVDDSQLPKDRFSAERLKGVDSTLKIQPAKLEDSAVYLCASSLGSYGYTFGSGTRLTVV.

The V and J genes are TRBV29-1 and TRBJ2-4, with D possibly being TRBD1 (6 bases). The germline V gene encodes CDR1 SQVTM and CDR2 ANQGSEA. The germline V and J ends were trimmed by 5 bases and 1 base, with 15 bases remaining between them. This CDR3 contains 15 residues. The CDR3 region is CSVSQGISAKNIQYF. The CDR3 DNA is TGCAGCGTTTCCCAGGGGATCTCGGCCAAAAACATTCAGTACTTC.

This chain joins TRBV27 and TRBJ1-5; 7 nucleotides line up with TRBD1. The germline V gene has CDR1 MNHEY and CDR2 SMNVEV (reference sequence). CDR3 size: 14 residues. Trimming took 7 bases from V and 2 from J; bases not matched to a gene: 5. CDR3 amino acids: CASKAGTGNQPQHF. In DNA form, the CDR3 reads TGTGCCAGCAAGGCCGGGACAGGCAATCAGCCCCAGCATTTT.

The chain couples TRBV4-3 to TRBJ1-6; 8 positions agree with TRBD1. CDR1 is LGHNA, CDR2 YSLEER, per germline. CDR3 length equals 15 residues. V was pared by 0 bases and J by 10 bases, with 5 bases of the junction left unmatched. The CDR3 protein is CASSQELTGVSPLHF. Written as DNA, the CDR3 is TGCGCCAGCAGCCAAGAATTGACAGGGGTCTCACCCCTCCACTTT.

The chain combines TRBV5-1 with TRBJ2-3; 10 bases are shared with TRBD1. The junction had 8 bases not matched to a gene; V was cut back by 0 bases and J by 1 base. This CDR3 has 18 residues. Per germline, CDR1 SGHRS and CDR2 YFSETQ. As DNA, the CDR3 is TGCGCCAGCAGCTTGGGTAGACAGGGGGCTGGTGGCACAGATACGCAGTATTTT. Amino acid sequence: CASSLGRQGAGGTDTQYF.

The rearrangement links TRBV3-1 (or the pseudogene TRBV3-2) to TRBJ2-7; 7 bases are shared with TRBD1. From germline, CDR1 is LGHDT and CDR2 YNNKEL (reference sequence). V lost 3 bases, J lost 6 bases, and 5 bases stayed unmatched. This CDR3 region has 13 residues. In nucleotides, the CDR3 is TGTGCCAGCAGCCATGACAGGGACGGCGAGCAGTACTTC. This encodes CASSHDRDGEQYF.

This clone was detected a few times. The chain carries TRBV7-9 and TRBJ1-2; D is uncertain. CDR3 length: 12 amino acids. V was clipped by 5 bases and J by 6 bases, with 10 bases between them. CDR1 is SEHNR and CDR2 is FQNEAQ in the germline V gene (reference sequence). The CDR3 DNA is TGTGCCAGCAGCCCAAGCAGACATGGCTACACCTTC. This translates into CASSPSRHGYTF.

The genes are TRBV28 and TRBJ1-4, with D perhaps TRBD1 (6 bases). Germline loops: CDR1 MDHEN, CDR2 SYDVKM. The CDR3 consists of 13 residues. Between the trimmed V and J ends, which lost 8 bases and 8 bases, there was a span of 15 bases. The CDR3 bases are TGTGCCAGCGCGCGAGGGGGAAACGAAAAACTGTTTTTT. It translates to CASARGGNEKLFF.

This clone has just a few counts. J is TRBJ2-1 and V is TRBV4-1; tentative D call: TRBD1 (6 bases). From germline, CDR1 is MGHRA and CDR2 YSYEKL. The CDR3 contains 14 residues. Deletions cut 0 bases from V and 8 bases from J, with 11 bases between. The CDR3: CASSQEAGDDEQFF. The CDR3 bases are TGCGCCAGCAGCCAAGAGGCAGGGGACGATGAGCAGTTCTTC.

This clone was counted between two and nine times. This chain connects TRBV5-1 to TRBJ1-6, with D perhaps TRBD1 (5 bases). In germline, CDR1 is SGHRS, CDR2 YFSETQ. V lost 0 bases to trimming and J lost 2 bases, with 6 bases between them. The CDR3 is 15 amino acids. The DNA for the CDR3 is TGCGCCAGCAGCTTGGCGACAGCCTATAATTCACCCCTCCACTTT. Amino acids: CASSLATAYNSPLHF.

The J gene is TRBJ2-3, the V gene TRBV4-1, with D perhaps matching TRBD1 (6 bases). The CDR3 loop spans 17 amino acids. V lost 0 bases to trimming and J lost 0 bases, with 13 bases between them. Germline CDR1 and CDR2: MGHRA and YSYEKL. CDR3: CASSQDSRGSSTDTQYF. The CDR3 DNA is TGCGCCAGCAGCCAAGATAGTAGGGGGTCAAGCACAGATACGCAGTATTTT.

The chain has TRBV19 and TRBJ2-2; 9 bases fit TRBD2. V was clipped by 7 bases and J by 4 bases; unmatched bases: 7. CDR1 is LNHDA and CDR2 is SQIVND in the germline V gene (reference sequence). The CDR3 is 15 residues long. The CDR3 nucleotides read TGTGCCAGTACCCGCGGGGGGGCGGGCACCGGGGAGCTGTTTTTT. This translates into CASTRGGAGTGELFF.

With regard to this clone: One end of the junction does not line up with germline, which may come from a read error. The chain uses TRBV2 and TRBJ1-1; 8 bases map to TRBD1. Germline loops: CDR1 SNHLY, CDR2 FYNNEI. The CDR3 has 13 residues. The CDR3 coding sequence is TGTGCCAGCACTGAAACAGGGGGGACTGAAGCTTTCTTT. Amino acids: CASTETGGTEAFF.

This rearrangement joins TRBV5-4 to TRBJ1-6; 8 positions agree with TRBD1. J gave up 10 bases and V 0 bases, and 6 bases lay outside the gene matches. The germline CDR1 and CDR2 sequences are SGHNT and YYREEE (reference sequence). The length of the CDR3 is 15 residues. The CDR3 sequence: CASSLVGQGGSPLHF. CDR3 sequence (DNA): TGTGCCAGCAGCTTGGTTGGACAGGGTGGCTCACCCCTCCACTTT.

The CDR3: CASSLGASGGVYEQYF. The DNA for the CDR3 is TGTGCCAGCAGCTTGGGAGCTAGCGGGGGGGTCTACGAGCAGTACTTC. The chain is built from TRBV5-4 and TRBJ2-7; the match to TRBD2 covers 12 bases. CDR1 is SGHNT, CDR2 YYREEE, per germline (reference sequence). V gave up 0 bases and J gave up 3 bases; unmatched junction bases: 4. The CDR3 is made up of 16 amino acids.

V gene TRBV29-1 combines with J gene TRBJ1-1; no definite D call. The V end lost 8 bases, the J end lost 3 bases, and 13 bases lay between the germline ends. Looked up from germline, CDR1 is SQVTM and CDR2 is ANQGSEA. The CDR3 extends over 12 amino acids. The CDR3 loop is CSTKTGYTEAFF. DNA of the CDR3: TGCAGCACGAAGACGGGGTACACTGAAGCTTTCTTT.

The V gene is TRBV3-1 (or the pseudogene TRBV3-2), the J gene TRBJ2-1, with TRBD2 as a possible D gene (6 bases). This CDR3 spans 13 amino acids. Looked up from germline, CDR1 is LGHDT and CDR2 is YNNKEL (reference sequence). V dropped 4 bases and J dropped 5 bases, with 9 bases sitting between them. Here the CDR3 reads CASSRPGDNEQFF. The CDR3 DNA sequence: TGTGCCAGCAGCCGCCCGGGGGACAATGAGCAGTTCTTC.

This chain links TRBV2 with TRBJ2-7; 9 bases are a match to TRBD1. The germline V gene encodes CDR1 SNHLY and CDR2 FYNNEI. With V trimmed by 8 bases and J by 6 bases, 8 bases remained unmatched. CDR3 length: 13 residues. The CDR3 loop reads CASDRGAASEQYF. The CDR3 nucleotides are TGTGCCAGCGACAGGGGGGCAGCAAGCGAGCAGTACTTC.

The V call is TRBV9, the J call TRBJ2-2, with D possibly TRBD2 on 5 matching bases. Trimming left V 3 bases short and J 0 bases short, with 9 bases between. This CDR3 contains 15 residues. Germline lookup yields CDR1 SGDLS and CDR2 YYNGEE. CDR3 region: CASSAHGANTGELFF. The CDR3, as DNA: TGTGCCAGCAGCGCCCACGGGGCGAACACCGGGGAGCTGTTTTTT.